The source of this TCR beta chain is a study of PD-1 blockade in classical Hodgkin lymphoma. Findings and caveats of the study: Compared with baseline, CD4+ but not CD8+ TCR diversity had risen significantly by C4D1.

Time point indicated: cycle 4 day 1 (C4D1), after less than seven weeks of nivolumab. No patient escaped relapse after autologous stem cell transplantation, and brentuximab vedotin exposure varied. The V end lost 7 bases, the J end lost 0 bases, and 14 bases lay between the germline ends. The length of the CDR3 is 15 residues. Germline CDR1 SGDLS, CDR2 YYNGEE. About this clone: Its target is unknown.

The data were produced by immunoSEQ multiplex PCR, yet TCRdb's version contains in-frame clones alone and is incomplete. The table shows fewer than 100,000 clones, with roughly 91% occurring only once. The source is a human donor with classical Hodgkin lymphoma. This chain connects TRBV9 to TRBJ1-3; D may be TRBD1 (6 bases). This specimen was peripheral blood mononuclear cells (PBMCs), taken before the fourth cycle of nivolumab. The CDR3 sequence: CASQSRGTSGNTIYF. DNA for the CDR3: TGTGCCAGCCAGAGTAGGGGGACCTCTGGAAACACCATATATTTT.